Here is one T cell receptor (beta chain) with its context. PCR-confirmed positives ranged from March to December 2020, preceding US Alpha, Beta and Delta variants. In germline, CDR1 is MNHEY, CDR2 SMNVEV (reference sequence). The CDR3 is made up of 13 amino acids. Trimming stripped 3 bases from V and 5 bases from J, with 11 bases between. This sample is drawn from a study of vaccination and CD4 T cells after COVID-19. The wider study: Two Hispanic individuals were among six male and four female convalescent patients. Convalescent patients gave post-COVID blood a median approximately 94 days post-diagnosis, range 35 to 161.

TCRdb re-analysed the PCR reads in MiXCR, keeping a single row per CDR3 protein. The sample records about 21,000 distinct CDR3 sequences, under 60% being singletons. This clonotype originated in a human donor who had recovered from COVID-19. The chain joins TRBV27 to TRBJ2-7; D not certain. Sample: CD4+ T cells from blood, taken before SARS-CoV-2 vaccination. The CDR3 spells CASSFSARDEQYF. The CDR3 DNA follows: TGTGCCAGCAGTTTCTCTGCAAGGGACGAGCAGTACTTC.